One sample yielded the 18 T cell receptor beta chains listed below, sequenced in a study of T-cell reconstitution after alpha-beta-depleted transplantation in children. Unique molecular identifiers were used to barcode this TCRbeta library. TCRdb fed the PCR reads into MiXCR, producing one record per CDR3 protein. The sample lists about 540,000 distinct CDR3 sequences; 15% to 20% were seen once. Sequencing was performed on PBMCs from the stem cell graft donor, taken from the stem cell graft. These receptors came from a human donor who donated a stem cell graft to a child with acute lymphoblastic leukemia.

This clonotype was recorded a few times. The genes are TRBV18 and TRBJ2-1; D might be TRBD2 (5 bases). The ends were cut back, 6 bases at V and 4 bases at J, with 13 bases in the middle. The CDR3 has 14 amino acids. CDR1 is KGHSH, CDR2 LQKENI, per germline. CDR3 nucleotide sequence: TGTGCCAGCTCGGAACTAGGAACGTACAATGAGCAGTTCTTC. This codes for CASSELGTYNEQFF.

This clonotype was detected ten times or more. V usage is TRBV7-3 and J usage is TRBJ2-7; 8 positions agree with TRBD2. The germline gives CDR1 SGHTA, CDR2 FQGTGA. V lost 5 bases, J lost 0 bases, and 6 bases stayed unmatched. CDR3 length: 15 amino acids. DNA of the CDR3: TGTGCCAGCAGCCCCCAGCGGGGGTCCTCCTACGAGCAGTACTTC. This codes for CASSPQRGSSYEQYF.

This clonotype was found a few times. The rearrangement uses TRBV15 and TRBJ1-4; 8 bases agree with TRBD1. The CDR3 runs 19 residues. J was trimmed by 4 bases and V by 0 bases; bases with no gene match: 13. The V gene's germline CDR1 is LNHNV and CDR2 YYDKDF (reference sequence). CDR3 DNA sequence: TGTGCCACCAGCAGAGAATCGCCCTACAGGGGGACGGTTAATGAAAAACTGTTTTTT. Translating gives CATSRESPYRGTVNEKLFF. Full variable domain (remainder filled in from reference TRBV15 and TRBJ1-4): DAMVIQNPRYQVTQFGKPVTLSCSQTLNHNVMYWYQQKSSQAPKLLFHYYDKDFNNEADTPDNFQSRRPNTSFCFLDIRSPGLGDTAMYLCATSRESPYRGTVNEKLFFGSGTQLSVL.

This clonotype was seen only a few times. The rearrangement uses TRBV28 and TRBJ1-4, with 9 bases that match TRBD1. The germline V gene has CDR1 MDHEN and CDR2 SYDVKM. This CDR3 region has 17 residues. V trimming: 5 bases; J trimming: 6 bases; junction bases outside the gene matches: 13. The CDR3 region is CASSQTGTGFRHEKLFF. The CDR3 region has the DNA TGTGCCAGCAGTCAAACCGGGACAGGGTTTCGACATGAAAAACTGTTTTTT.

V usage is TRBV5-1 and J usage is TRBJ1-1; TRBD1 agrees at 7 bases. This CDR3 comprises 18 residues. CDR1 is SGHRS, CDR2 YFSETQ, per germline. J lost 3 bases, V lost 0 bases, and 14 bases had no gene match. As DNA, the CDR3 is TGCGCCAGCAGCTTGGGGGGAACAGGGGTGGGAATCGACACTGAAGCTTTCTTT. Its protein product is CASSLGGTGVGIDTEAFF.

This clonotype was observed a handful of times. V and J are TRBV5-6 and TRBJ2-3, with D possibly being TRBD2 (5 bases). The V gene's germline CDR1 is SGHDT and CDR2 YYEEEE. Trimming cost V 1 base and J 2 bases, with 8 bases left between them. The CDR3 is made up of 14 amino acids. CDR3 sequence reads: CASSLWESTDTQYF. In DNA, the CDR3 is TGTGCCAGCAGCTTGTGGGAGTCCACAGATACGCAGTATTTT.

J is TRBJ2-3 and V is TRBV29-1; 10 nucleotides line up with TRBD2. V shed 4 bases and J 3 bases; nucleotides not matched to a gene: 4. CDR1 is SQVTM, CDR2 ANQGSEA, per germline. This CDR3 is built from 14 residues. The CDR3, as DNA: TGCAGCGTTGCTAGCGGGAGAGGTACAGATACGCAGTATTTT. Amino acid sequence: CSVASGRGTDTQYF.

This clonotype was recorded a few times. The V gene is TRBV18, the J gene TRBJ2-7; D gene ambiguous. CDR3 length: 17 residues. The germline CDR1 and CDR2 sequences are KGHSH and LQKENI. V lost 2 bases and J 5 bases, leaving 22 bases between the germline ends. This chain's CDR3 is CASSPGKQPPPFDEQYF. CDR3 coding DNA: TGTGCCAGCTCACCAGGAAAACAGCCTCCCCCCTTTGACGAGCAGTACTTC.

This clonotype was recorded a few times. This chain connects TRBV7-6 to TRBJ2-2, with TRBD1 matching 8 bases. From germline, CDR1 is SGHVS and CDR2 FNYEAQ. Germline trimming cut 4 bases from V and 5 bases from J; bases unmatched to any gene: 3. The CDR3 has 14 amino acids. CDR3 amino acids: CASSYRQGTGELFF. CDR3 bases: TGTGCCAGCAGCTACCGACAGGGGACCGGGGAGCTGTTTTTT.

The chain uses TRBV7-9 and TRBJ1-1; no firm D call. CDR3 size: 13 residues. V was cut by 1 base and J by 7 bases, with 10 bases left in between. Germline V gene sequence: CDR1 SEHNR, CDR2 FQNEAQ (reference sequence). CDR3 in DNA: TGTGCCAGCAGCTTAGTAGTCACAAATGAAGCTTTCTTT. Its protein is CASSLVVTNEAFF.

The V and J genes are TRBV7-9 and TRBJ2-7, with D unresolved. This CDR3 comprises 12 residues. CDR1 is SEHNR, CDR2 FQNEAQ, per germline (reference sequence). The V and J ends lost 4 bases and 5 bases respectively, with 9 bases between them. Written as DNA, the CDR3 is TGTGCCAGCAGCTCCGTCGAGGACGAGCAGTACTTC. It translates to CASSSVEDEQYF.

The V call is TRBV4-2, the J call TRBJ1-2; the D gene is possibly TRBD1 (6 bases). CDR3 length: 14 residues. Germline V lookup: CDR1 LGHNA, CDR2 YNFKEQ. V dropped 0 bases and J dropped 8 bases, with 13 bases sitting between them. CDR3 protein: CASSQELTGSGYTF. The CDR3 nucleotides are TGTGCCAGCAGCCAAGAATTAACAGGGTCAGGCTACACCTTC.

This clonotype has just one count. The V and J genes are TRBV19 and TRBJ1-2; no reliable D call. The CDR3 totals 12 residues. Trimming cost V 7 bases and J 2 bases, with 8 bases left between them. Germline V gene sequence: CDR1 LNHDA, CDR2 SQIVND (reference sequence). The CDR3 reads CASTNRNYGYTF. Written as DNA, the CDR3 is TGTGCCAGTACGAACAGAAACTATGGCTACACCTTC.

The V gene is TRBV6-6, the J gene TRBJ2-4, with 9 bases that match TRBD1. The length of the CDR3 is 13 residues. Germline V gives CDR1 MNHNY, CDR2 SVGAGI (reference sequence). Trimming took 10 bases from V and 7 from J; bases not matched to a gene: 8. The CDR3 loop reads CATIRQGGNIQYF. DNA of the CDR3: TGTGCCACCATAAGACAGGGGGGGAACATTCAGTACTTC.

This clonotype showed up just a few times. CDR3 protein: CATSDPLTRSDEQFF. DNA of the CDR3: TGTGCCACCAGTGATCCCCTGACTAGATCGGATGAGCAGTTCTTC. The chain carries TRBV24-1 and TRBJ2-1, with D possibly matching TRBD2 (6 bases). This CDR3 spans 15 amino acids. Germline CDR1 is KGHDR and CDR2 is SFDVKD. V was shortened by 3 bases and J by 8 bases, with 16 bases between the two germline ends.

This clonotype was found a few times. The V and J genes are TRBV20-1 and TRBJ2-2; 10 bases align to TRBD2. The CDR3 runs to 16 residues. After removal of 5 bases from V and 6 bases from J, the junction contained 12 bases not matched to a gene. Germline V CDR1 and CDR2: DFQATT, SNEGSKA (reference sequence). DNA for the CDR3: TGCAGTGCTGACACTAGCGGGAAGACCGGTCCCGGGGAGCTGTTTTTT. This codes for CSADTSGKTGPGELFF.

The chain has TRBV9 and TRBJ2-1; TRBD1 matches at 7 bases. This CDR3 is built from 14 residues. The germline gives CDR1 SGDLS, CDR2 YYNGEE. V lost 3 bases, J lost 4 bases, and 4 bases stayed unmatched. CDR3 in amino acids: CASSAGQRYNEQFF. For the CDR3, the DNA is TGTGCCAGCAGCGCGGGACAGAGATACAATGAGCAGTTCTTC.

The CDR3 DNA follows: TGTGCCAGCAGCTTAGTGGGAAGGGTTGGGGCCAACGTCCTGACTTTC. Translating it yields CASSLVGRVGANVLTF. The chain recombines TRBV11-2 with TRBJ2-6; D call uncertain. V shed 1 base and J shed 3 bases, with 10 bases lying between them. Germline assignment: CDR1 SGHAT and CDR2 FQNNGV. This CDR3 is built from 16 residues. Supplemented by reference TRBV11-2 and TRBJ2-6, the full variable domain reads EAGVAQSPRYKIIEKRQSVAFWCNPISGHATLYWYQQILGQGPKLLIQFQNNGVVDDSQLPKDRFSAERLKGVDSTLKIQPAKLEDSAVYLCASSLVGRVGANVLTFGAGSRLTVL.